A single sample is the source of the 14 T cell receptor beta chains below, sequenced in a study of blood T cells in healthy people across ages. A J-beta primer mix and a sample-barcoded 5' primer were used in a second PCR of roughly 7 to 12 cycles. One entry per CDR3 protein results from TCRdb running MiXCR on the 5' RACE reads. The data show fewer than 2 million distinct CDR3 sequences, with roughly 43% seen just once and approximately 22% held by the top ten. Sequenced sample: blood. These receptors came from a human donor in good health.

The rearrangement links TRBV4-3 to TRBJ2-7, with 7 bases aligning to TRBD2. The CDR3 sequence is 15 residues long. Trimming took 0 bases from V and 3 from J; bases not matched to a gene: 5. Germline CDR1 and CDR2: LGHNA and YSLEER. This chain's CDR3 is CASSQEGRGVYEQYF. The CDR3 nucleotides are TGCGCCAGCAGCCAAGAAGGACGGGGGGTCTACGAGCAGTACTTC.

The J gene is TRBJ2-7, the V gene TRBV4-2; D is uncertain. This CDR3 comprises 15 residues. The V gene's germline CDR1 is LGHNA and CDR2 YNFKEQ. Trimming took 4 bases from V and 3 from J, leaving 16 bases between them. CDR3 sequence: CASSLDLRAGYEQYF. For the CDR3, the DNA is TGTGCCAGCAGCCTGGATCTACGGGCCGGCTACGAGCAGTACTTC.

This chain connects TRBV24-1 to TRBJ2-3; TRBD1 or TRBD2 may be the D gene (5 bases each). V was shortened by 3 bases and J by 2 bases, with 14 bases between the two germline ends. The CDR3 extends over 16 amino acids. Looked up from germline, CDR1 is KGHDR and CDR2 is SFDVKD. DNA of the CDR3: TGTGCCACCAGTGATAGCCCCGGGACCCCCACAGATACGCAGTATTTT. It specifies CATSDSPGTPTDTQYF.

J is TRBJ1-2 and V is TRBV12-3 or TRBV12-4; tentatively, D is TRBD1 (5 bases). Trimming shortened V by 5 bases and J by 0 bases, and 13 bases separated the two germline ends. This CDR3 has 15 amino acids. DNA for the CDR3: TGTGCCAGCAGTATGGGGGGTTCACCTAACTATGGCTACACCTTC. Translating it yields CASSMGGSPNYGYTF.

The J gene is TRBJ1-1, the V gene TRBV3-1; 9 bases align to TRBD1. CDR1 is LGHDT and CDR2 is YNNKEL in the germline V gene (reference sequence). CDR3 length: 15 residues. The V and J ends lost 5 bases and 4 bases, in that order; junction bases with no gene match: 8. This CDR3 reads CASSKGTGTSTEAFF. The CDR3 coding sequence is TGTGCCAGCAGCAAGGGGACAGGGACCTCCACTGAAGCTTTCTTT.

This clonotype was observed a handful of times. The CDR3 region has the DNA TGTGCCACCAGTGATTTTGGGGGGGATGAGCAGTTCTTC. It is translated as CATSDFGGDEQFF. J is TRBJ2-1 and V is TRBV24-1; TRBD2 agrees at 7 bases. Germline V gives CDR1 KGHDR, CDR2 SFDVKD. The trim removed 1 base at V and 8 bases at J, leaving 1 base unmatched. There are 13 residues in the CDR3.

Here the CDR3 DNA reads TGTGCCAGCTTGAATAGCGGGGGTACCAATGAGCAGTTCTTC. Translation gives CASLNSGGTNEQFF. The genes are TRBV3-1 and TRBJ2-1; 9 bases are a match to TRBD2. Germline V CDR1 and CDR2: LGHDT, YNNKEL (reference sequence). The CDR3 extends over 14 amino acids. Trimming at V came to 8 bases and at J to 6 bases, leaving 8 bases not matched to a gene.

This sequence joins TRBV11-2 and TRBJ1-5; 8 nucleotides align to TRBD1. CDR1 and CDR2 from the germline V gene are SGHAT and FQNNGV. Germline trimming cut 6 bases from V and 4 bases from J; bases unmatched to any gene: 8. There are 15 residues in the CDR3. CDR3 coding DNA: TGTGCCAGCAGTCCCGGGACAGGCATAAATCAGCCCCAGCATTTT. Protein sequence: CASSPGTGINQPQHF.

This clonotype was counted between two and nine times. The gene calls are TRBV5-1 and TRBJ2-1; TRBD1 might be the D (5 bases). The germline gives CDR1 SGHRS, CDR2 YFSETQ. V was clipped by 4 bases and J by 2 bases, with 13 bases between them. CDR3 length equals 15 residues. The CDR3: CASSPREGPYNEQFF. Here the CDR3 DNA reads TGCGCCAGCAGCCCCAGGGAAGGGCCCTACAATGAGCAGTTCTTC.

This clonotype was picked up a small number of times. The chain uses TRBV9 and TRBJ1-4; 8 positions match TRBD1. Germline-derived CDR1 and CDR2 are SGDLS and YYNGEE. V lost 3 bases to trimming and J lost 7 bases; unmatched junction nucleotides: 8. There are 15 residues in the CDR3. The CDR3 nucleotides read TGTGCCAGCAGCGGACAGGGGACGAGAGGTGAAAAACTGTTTTTT. This encodes CASSGQGTRGEKLFF.

This clonotype was seen a handful of times. V is TRBV9 and J is TRBJ2-1, with 13 positions matching TRBD2. This CDR3 is built from 16 residues. Trimming removed 3 bases from V and 4 bases from J; junction bases left unmatched: 4. Germline assignment: CDR1 SGDLS and CDR2 YYNGEE. Written as DNA, the CDR3 is TGTGCCAGCAGCGGAAAACTAGCGGGGGGGTACAATGAGCAGTTCTTC. Translating it yields CASSGKLAGGYNEQFF. Full variable domain (remainder filled in from reference TRBV9 and TRBJ2-1): DSGVTQTPKHLITATGQRVTLRCSPRSGDLSVYWYQQSLDQGLQFLIQYYNGEERAKGNILERFSAQQFPDLHSELNLSSLELGDSALYFCASSGKLAGGYNEQFFGPGTRLTVL.

This clonotype was seen only a few times. The V gene is TRBV19, the J gene TRBJ2-7; 9 bases map to TRBD1. The CDR3 is 13 residues long. V shed 10 bases, J shed 3 bases, and the junction held 7 bases outside the gene matches. Germline CDR1 reads LNHDA; CDR2 reads SQIVND (reference sequence). The CDR3 DNA reads as TGTGCCACCCAGAGGGACAGGGACTACGAGCAGTACTTC. Translating it yields CATQRDRDYEQYF.

CDR3 sequence reads: CASSLEGATSYGYTF. DNA of the CDR3: TGTGCCAGCAGCTTAGAAGGTGCTACCTCCTATGGCTACACCTTC. The chain links TRBV7-2 to TRBJ1-2; D is unresolved. The germline CDR1 and CDR2 sequences are SGHTA and FQGNSA. V was cut by 1 base and J by 4 bases, with 13 bases left in between. The CDR3 spans 15 residues. Variable domain in full (rest from reference TRBV7-2 and TRBJ1-2): GAGVSQSPSNKVTEKGKDVELRCDPISGHTALYWYRQSLGQGLEFLIYFQGNSAPDKSGLPSDRFSAERTGGSVSTLTIQRTQQEDSAVYLCASSLEGATSYGYTFGSGTRLTVV.

This clonotype showed up just a few times. This CDR3 is missing its conserved last phenylalanine or tryptophan, likely due to a read error. The chain employs TRBV11-2 and TRBJ2-3; 7 bases fit TRBD2. Germline CDR1 reads SGHAT; CDR2 reads FQNNGV. The junction had 4 bases not matched to a gene; V was cut back by 1 base and J by 0 bases. The CDR3 is made up of 16 amino acids. The CDR3 region has the DNA TGTGCCAGCAGCTTAGCGGGCGGGGGAAGCACAGATACGCAGTATTGT. This codes for CASSLAGGGSTDTQYC.